These 13 T cell receptor beta chains were all obtained from the same sample, sequenced in a study of radiation and T cells in renal cell carcinoma. Time point reported: blood 4 weeks post-SBRT, at nephrectomy. Stated treatment: 15 Gy SBRT to primary tumor, nephrectomy 4 weeks later. TCRdb's copy holds only in-frame clones and misses some; the assay was immunoSEQ multiplex PCR. This table holds fewer than 200,000 clones, roughly 90% found once. The sequencing here drew on blood, taken from a patient whose treatment included radiotherapy and nephrectomy. These receptors originate from a woman aged 45-65 years with renal cell carcinoma.

J is TRBJ1-3 and V is TRBV19; D uncertain. In germline, CDR1 is LNHDA, CDR2 SQIVND (reference sequence). The V end lost 4 bases, the J end lost 4 bases, and 2 bases lay between the germline ends. This CDR3 contains 11 residues. In DNA form, the CDR3 reads TGTGCCAGTAGTAGCGGAAACACCATATATTTT. The encoded protein is CASSSGNTIYF.

In DNA, the CDR3 is TGTGCCAGCAGTGAACGGACAGTTGGGGGCTACACCTTC. This sequence encodes CASSERTVGGYTF. The V call is TRBV6-1, the J call TRBJ1-2; TRBD1 is a possible D gene (6 bases). Trimming removed 2 bases at V and 8 bases at J, with 12 bases between. Germline V CDR1 and CDR2: MNHNS, SASEGT. This CDR3 spans 13 amino acids.

The rearrangement uses TRBV7-9 and TRBJ2-2; D may correspond to TRBD1 or TRBD2 (5 bases each). The CDR3 runs 14 residues. From germline, CDR1 is SEHNR and CDR2 FQNEAQ (reference sequence). Trimming left V 5 bases short and J 3 bases short, with 10 bases between. CDR3 nucleotide sequence: TGTGCCAGCAGCCCCCTGGGGGACACCGGGGAGCTGTTTTTT. This translates into CASSPLGDTGELFF.

V gene TRBV19 combines with J gene TRBJ2-2; TRBD1 matches 11 bases. The CDR3 extends over 16 amino acids. With 6 bases clipped from V and 3 bases from J, the junction kept 6 bases outside the gene matches. Germline assignment: CDR1 LNHDA and CDR2 SQIVND (reference sequence). The CDR3 DNA is TGTGCCAGTAGACCGCGGGACAGGGGGGACACCGGGGAGCTGTTTTTT. Residues: CASRPRDRGDTGELFF.

J is TRBJ1-2 and V is TRBV18; possibly TRBD1 for D (6 bases). Trimming left V 3 bases short and J 4 bases short, with 12 bases between. CDR3 length: 14 residues. The germline CDR1 and CDR2 sequences are KGHSH and LQKENI. The CDR3 sequence is CASSPGQDLYGYTF. CDR3 nucleotides: TGTGCCAGCTCACCGGGACAAGACCTCTATGGCTACACCTTC.

This rearrangement joins TRBV9 to TRBJ1-5; TRBD1 might be the D (5 bases). The CDR3 consists of 16 residues. Germline CDR1 and CDR2: SGDLS and YYNGEE. Between the trimmed V and J ends, which lost 0 bases and 0 bases, there was a span of 10 bases. The CDR3 DNA sequence: TGTGCCAGCAGCGTAGGTTCAGGGTATAGCAATCAGCCCCAGCATTTT. It specifies CASSVGSGYSNQPQHF.

The J gene is TRBJ1-4, the V gene TRBV7-6; D is unresolved. The germline CDR1 and CDR2 sequences are SGHVS and FNYEAQ. This CDR3 region has 12 residues. The germline V and J ends were trimmed by 3 bases and 5 bases, with 4 bases remaining between them. The chain's CDR3 is CASSFGNEKLFF. The DNA of the CDR3 is TGTGCCAGCAGCTTTGGAAATGAAAAACTGTTTTTT.

The chain uses TRBV5-8 and TRBJ2-3; maybe TRBD2 (6 bases). The V end was cut by 2 bases, the J end by 4 bases, with 17 bases between. Germline V gene data show CDR1 as SGHTS and CDR2 as YDEGEE. This CDR3 has 16 amino acids. CDR3 region: CASSFLGRRVADTQYF. The CDR3 region has the DNA TGTGCCAGCAGCTTCCTTGGACGGAGGGTTGCAGATACGCAGTATTTT.

The chain carries TRBV7-8 and TRBJ2-5; TRBD2 agrees at 8 bases. CDR3 size: 15 residues. CDR1 is SGHVS and CDR2 is FQNEAQ in the germline V gene. After removal of 3 bases from V and 4 bases from J, the junction contained 7 bases not matched to a gene. The CDR3 protein is CASSFAGGAGETQYF. As DNA, the CDR3 is TGTGCCAGCAGCTTTGCCGGGGGGGCGGGAGAGACCCAGTACTTC.

V is TRBV7-6 and J is TRBJ1-1, with 8 bases that match TRBD1. CDR1 and CDR2 (germline): SGHVS, FNYEAQ. The CDR3 extends over 16 amino acids. Losses at the gene ends were 0 bases for V and 0 bases for J; bases not matched to a gene: 3. Written as DNA, the CDR3 is TGTGCCAGCAGCTTAGCGCAGGGGGCCATGAACACTGAAGCTTTCTTT. This translates into CASSLAQGAMNTEAFF.

This chain connects TRBV6-5 to TRBJ1-2; TRBD1 matches 8 bases. This CDR3 is built from 15 residues. Germline V CDR1 and CDR2: MNHEY, SVGAGI. J lost 3 bases, V lost 6 bases, and 9 bases had no gene match. The CDR3 spells CASSLYRGADYGYTF. The CDR3 DNA follows: TGTGCCAGCAGCCTCTACAGGGGGGCGGACTATGGCTACACCTTC.

The chain combines TRBV2 with TRBJ2-7; D unclear. V was shortened by 2 bases and J by 4 bases, with 6 bases between the two germline ends. The CDR3 is 12 residues long. Germline V gives CDR1 SNHLY, CDR2 FYNNEI. The DNA for the CDR3 is TGTGCCAGCAGTGAATCAGCGTACGAGCAGTACTTC. As protein: CASSESAYEQYF.

The chain has TRBV6-5 and TRBJ1-5; D is undetermined. The germline CDR1 and CDR2 sequences are MNHEY and SVGAGI. Trimming removed 5 bases from V and 6 bases from J, with 8 bases in between. The CDR3 spans 12 residues. The CDR3 bases are TGTGCCAGCAGTCAAAATTTTCAGCCCCAGCATTTT. Translation gives CASSQNFQPQHF.